This T cell receptor (beta chain) was recorded in a study of T cells in Graves' hyperthyroidism and ophthalmopathy. Overall study: Any treatment followed the collection of peripheral blood at initial diagnosis.

Ten or more counts support this clonotype. Patients were excluded because of uncontrolled infection, other autoimmune disease, pregnancy or lactation. The diagnoses drew upon clinical symptoms, serum thyroxine and TRAb, thyroid ultrasound and orbital computed tomography. The CDR3 regions of TCR beta were amplified from RNA transcripts. First-round RT-PCR targeting the TCR CDR3 was performed with the HTBI primer set. MiXCR, applied by TCRdb to the multiplex PCR reads, yields one record per CDR3 protein. The sample carries about 410,000 distinct CDR3 sequences, approximately 14% recorded once. Trimming shortened V by 3 bases and J by 7 bases, and 13 bases separated the two germline ends. The CDR3 length is 14 residues. CDR1 is KGHSH, CDR2 LQKENI, per germline.

Sequencing was done on a sample of blood. The chain links TRBV18 to TRBJ1-5; D ambiguous. This clonotype originated in a woman aged 25 to 45 with Graves' ophthalmopathy. CDR3 protein: CASSPPPGVQPQHF. Here the CDR3 DNA reads TGTGCCAGCTCACCCCCCCCGGGCGTCCAGCCCCAGCATTTT.